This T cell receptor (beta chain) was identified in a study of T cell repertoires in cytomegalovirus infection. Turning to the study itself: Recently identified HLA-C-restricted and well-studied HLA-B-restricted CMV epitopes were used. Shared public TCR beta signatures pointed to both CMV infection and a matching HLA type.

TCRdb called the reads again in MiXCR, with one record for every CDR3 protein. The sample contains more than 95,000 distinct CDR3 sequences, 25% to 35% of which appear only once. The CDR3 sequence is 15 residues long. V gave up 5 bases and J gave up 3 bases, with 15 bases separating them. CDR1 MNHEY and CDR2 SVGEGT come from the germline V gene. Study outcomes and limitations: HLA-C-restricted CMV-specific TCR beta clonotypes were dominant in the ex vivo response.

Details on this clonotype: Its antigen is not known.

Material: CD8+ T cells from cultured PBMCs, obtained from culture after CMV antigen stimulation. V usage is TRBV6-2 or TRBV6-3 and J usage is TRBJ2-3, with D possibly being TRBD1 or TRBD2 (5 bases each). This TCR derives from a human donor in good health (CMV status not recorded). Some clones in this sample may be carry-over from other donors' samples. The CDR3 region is CASSPGPTTTDTQYF. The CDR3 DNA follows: TGTGCCAGCAGTCCGGGACCAACTACAACAGATACGCAGTATTTT.